These 22 T cell receptor beta chains came from one sample sequenced in a study of OX40 agonist ivuxolimab in advanced cancers. The repertoire was sequenced with immunoSEQ multiplex PCR; TCRdb's copy has only in-frame clones and lacks some. The repertoire holds 25,000 or so clones, with roughly 66% as singletons. The sample in question was CD4+ or CD8+ T cells sorted from blood, obtained in a trial of the OX40 agonist ivuxolimab. Every receptor here comes from an adult with an advanced solid tumor such as melanoma, head and neck, liver or kidney cancer.

With respect to this clone: A much larger clone differs from this one at a single base, so this may be a read error. The chain uses TRBV27 and TRBJ1-6; D is ambiguous. Germline CDR1 reads MNHEY; CDR2 reads SMNVEV (reference sequence). This CDR3 has 14 amino acids. Deletions cut 3 bases from V and 7 bases from J, with 10 bases between. The CDR3 sequence: CASSFTLGNSPLHF. The DNA of the CDR3 is TGTGCCAGCAGTTTTACGTTGGGAAATTCACCCCTCCACTTT.

The V and J genes are TRBV2 and TRBJ2-7; 9 bases map to TRBD1. CDR1 and CDR2 from the germline V gene are SNHLY and FYNNEI. This CDR3 contains 14 residues. The ends lost 7 bases at V and 1 base at J; junction bases unmatched: 5. Here the CDR3 DNA reads TGTGCCAGCAACGACAGGGGGGATTCCTACGAGCAGTACTTC. It codes for CASNDRGDSYEQYF.

Sample share makes this clone medium-sized. The V gene is TRBV29-1, the J gene TRBJ1-1; 7 nucleotides match TRBD1. Germline CDR1 is SQVTM and CDR2 is ANQGSEA. The CDR3 runs to 14 residues. V shed 1 base, J shed 6 bases, and the junction held 8 bases outside the gene matches. CDR3 amino acids: CSVEGWTGRAEAFF. The DNA for the CDR3 is TGCAGCGTTGAAGGTTGGACAGGTCGGGCTGAAGCTTTCTTT.

V usage is TRBV7-8 and J usage is TRBJ1-6, with D perhaps matching TRBD1 (6 bases). V lost 4 bases to trimming and J lost 0 bases, with 13 bases between them. Germline CDR1 reads SGHVS; CDR2 reads FQNEAQ. The length of the CDR3 is 17 residues. The CDR3 reads CASSSTGMSSYNSPLHF. The CDR3 nucleotides are TGTGCCAGCAGCTCAACAGGGATGAGCTCCTATAATTCACCCCTCCACTTT.

In this sample, this clone turned up many times. The chain joins TRBV4-1 to TRBJ1-1, with 9 bases that match TRBD1. Looked up from germline, CDR1 is MGHRA and CDR2 is YSYEKL. V lost 6 bases to trimming and J lost 4 bases; unmatched junction nucleotides: 9. This CDR3 is built from 15 residues. The CDR3 DNA reads as TGCGCCAGCAGGTGGGGACAGGGCATTCTCACTGAAGCTTTCTTT. Amino acid sequence: CASRWGQGILTEAFF.

The chain uses TRBV11-3 and TRBJ2-1, with 10 bases lining up with TRBD2. Germline V gene sequence: CDR1 SGHNT, CDR2 YENEEA. The ends lost 4 bases at V and 5 bases at J; junction bases unmatched: 5. CDR3 length: 15 amino acids. The CDR3 DNA reads as TGTGCCAGCAGCTCTATAGCGGGGGGAGACAATGAGCAGTTCTTC. Its translation: CASSSIAGGDNEQFF.

The chain employs TRBV5-6 and TRBJ1-2; D is perhaps TRBD1 (6 bases). From germline, CDR1 is SGHDT and CDR2 YYEEEE. Trimming left V 7 bases short and J 8 bases short, with 21 bases between. This CDR3 contains 14 residues. CDR3 loop: CASSPGRGLGGYTF. CDR3 DNA sequence: TGTGCCAGCTCTCCCGGCAGGGGACTAGGAGGCTACACCTTC.

The V and J genes are TRBV28 and TRBJ1-5; 7 bases map to TRBD1. CDR1 and CDR2 (germline): MDHEN, SYDVKM. V was clipped by 5 bases and J by 3 bases; unmatched bases: 13. The CDR3 is 17 residues long. The CDR3 protein is CASSGLDRPKDNQPQHF. CDR3 sequence (DNA): TGTGCCAGCAGTGGTTTGGACAGGCCAAAGGACAATCAGCCCCAGCATTTT.

J is TRBJ2-7 and V is TRBV11-3; D call uncertain. With 0 bases removed from V and 3 bases from J, the gap between germline ends came to 6 bases. The CDR3 is made up of 13 amino acids. Per the germline V gene, CDR1 is SGHNT and CDR2 is YENEEA. This CDR3 reads CASSLELNYEQYF. In DNA form, the CDR3 reads TGTGCCAGCAGCTTAGAACTGAACTACGAGCAGTACTTC.

The chain employs TRBV7-8 and TRBJ1-4; D is perhaps TRBD1 (5 bases). Germline CDR1 SGHVS, CDR2 FQNEAQ. V was shortened by 2 bases and J by 8 bases, with 21 bases between the two germline ends. CDR3 size: 17 residues. The CDR3: CASSLLAGPVYWEKLFF. The CDR3 bases are TGTGCCAGCAGCTTACTAGCAGGGCCAGTTTACTGGGAAAAACTGTTTTTT.

The chain combines TRBV5-1 with TRBJ2-3; possibly TRBD2 for D (5 bases). CDR1 is SGHRS, CDR2 YFSETQ, per germline. V was clipped by 4 bases and J by 2 bases, with 14 bases between them. The CDR3 contains 15 residues. The CDR3 reads CASSGGLLLTDTQYF. As DNA, the CDR3 is TGCGCCAGCAGCGGTGGACTCCTCCTCACAGATACGCAGTATTTT.

This clone was counted only a few times. The chain employs TRBV28 and TRBJ2-1; 10 bases are a match to TRBD2. The CDR3 is made up of 17 amino acids. Germline V gene lookup returns CDR1 MDHEN and CDR2 SYDVKM. The V gene end was trimmed by 6 bases and the J gene end by 0 bases; junction bases not matched to a gene: 8. The CDR3 DNA reads TGTGCCAGCAGACCGATCAGCGGGGGGGCCTCCTACAATGAGCAGTTCTTC. Its protein is CASRPISGGASYNEQFF.

This clone showed up just a few times. The chain couples TRBV29-1 to TRBJ2-2; 9 nucleotides agree with TRBD1. CDR3 size: 18 residues. After removal of 1 base from V and 4 bases from J, the junction contained 13 bases not matched to a gene. Germline values: CDR1 SQVTM, CDR2 ANQGSEA. The CDR3 protein is CSVEGLRGQGSSTGELFF. CDR3 sequence (DNA): TGCAGCGTTGAAGGGCTCCGGGGACAGGGATCTAGCACCGGGGAGCTGTTTTTT.

The table lists this clone with a few counts. The rearrangement links TRBV6-6 to TRBJ2-3, with 7 bases identical to TRBD2. The ends lost 0 bases at V and 3 bases at J; junction bases unmatched: 0. This CDR3 spans 14 amino acids. CDR1 and CDR2 from the germline V gene are MNHNY and SVGAGI (reference sequence). The CDR3 reads CASSYSGGTDTQYF. The CDR3, as DNA: TGTGCCAGCAGTTACTCGGGGGGGACAGATACGCAGTATTTT.

This clone is deemed medium-sized. This chain links TRBV9 with TRBJ1-1; D is uncertain. The CDR3 runs 14 residues. Germline V CDR1 and CDR2: SGDLS, YYNGEE. The V and J ends lost 3 bases and 1 base respectively, with 10 bases between them. The CDR3 DNA sequence: TGTGCCAGCAGCGGAGAAGGTGGGAACACTGAAGCTTTCTTT. Translation: CASSGEGGNTEAFF.

Only one count was recorded for this clone. The V call is TRBV30, the J call TRBJ1-1; 7 bases fit TRBD1. V was pared by 0 bases and J by 1 base, with 14 bases of the junction left unmatched. Germline CDR1 is GTSNPN and CDR2 is SVGIG (reference sequence). The CDR3 consists of 18 residues. The CDR3 sequence: CAWSVCLRGGPGNTEAFF. In DNA form, the CDR3 reads TGTGCCTGGAGTGTATGTCTCAGGGGGGGGCCTGGGAACACTGAAGCTTTCTTT.

The genes are TRBV28 and TRBJ2-7; a weak D match, TRBD1 (7 bases). Germline lookup yields CDR1 MDHEN and CDR2 SYDVKM. V was shortened by 8 bases and J by 0 bases, with 14 bases between the two germline ends. This CDR3 contains 14 residues. The CDR3 bases are TGTGCCAGCGGGAGGACAGGTCTCTCCTACGAGCAGTACTTC. Amino acids: CASGRTGLSYEQYF.

Within the sample, this clone is medium-sized. The chain is built from TRBV6-5 and TRBJ2-7; D gene uncertain. Germline CDR1 and CDR2: MNHEY and SVGAGI. The CDR3 is made up of 15 amino acids. Trimming took off 0 bases at V and 5 bases at J, with 14 bases between the two ends. The CDR3 loop is CASSYSRSGSNEQYF. The CDR3 coding sequence is TGTGCCAGCAGTTACTCGAGATCCGGATCCAACGAGCAGTACTTC.

This clone was detected only once. Other DNA sequences in the same sample also yield this CDR3. This rearrangement joins TRBV7-2 to TRBJ2-7; D uncertain. The germline V gene has CDR1 SGHTA and CDR2 FQGNSA. This CDR3 has 13 residues. Trimming took 0 bases from V and 1 from J, leaving 4 bases between them. CDR3 coding DNA: TGTGCCAGCAGCTTAGCCCTTTCCTACGAGCAGTACTTC. Translated, it gives CASSLALSYEQYF.

This chain joins TRBV27 and TRBJ2-1; TRBD2 agrees at 11 bases. V lost 5 bases and J lost 4; bases outside the gene matches: 4. Germline CDR1 reads MNHEY; CDR2 reads SMNVEV (reference sequence). This CDR3 is built from 15 residues. The CDR3 nucleotides read TGTGCCAGCAGTCCCCGACTAGCGGGGTACAATGAGCAGTTCTTC. Amino acid sequence: CASSPRLAGYNEQFF.

V and J are TRBV19 and TRBJ2-7; possibly TRBD1 or TRBD2 for D (5 bases each). CDR1 and CDR2 from the germline V gene are LNHDA and SQIVND (reference sequence). Trimming took 3 bases from V and 6 from J, leaving 12 bases between them. The CDR3 covers 13 residues. Here the CDR3 DNA reads TGTGCCAGTAGTATTTCGGGGCCCCTCGAGCAGTACTTC. This codes for CASSISGPLEQYF.

The V gene is TRBV7-2, the J gene TRBJ1-3; D ambiguous. V dropped 2 bases and J dropped 0 bases, with 8 bases sitting between them. The CDR3 extends over 15 amino acids. Germline CDR1 is SGHTA and CDR2 is FQGNSA. The CDR3 region is CASSLSWSSGNTIYF. CDR3 nucleotide sequence: TGTGCCAGCAGCTTAAGTTGGAGCTCTGGAAACACCATATATTTT.